These T cell receptor beta chains were read from a single sample in a study of T cells in Graves' hyperthyroidism and ophthalmopathy. TCRdb ran MiXCR on the multiplex PCR reads and lists one entry per CDR3 protein. The sample lists 300,000 to 400,000 distinct CDR3 sequences, under 25% occurring once. The sequencing sample was made of blood. Receptors were obtained from a woman aged 50 to 60 with Graves' hyperthyroidism. Each CDR3 is given with its conserved first and last residue. The order of the fields is CDR3 protein, CDR3 DNA, D gene, J gene, clone size, V gene. D genes are given only for firm matches. Size tells how often a clone was seen (once, few, many) or the class of an expanded clone, and some rows leave it out.

CASSSPAAGNEKLFF,TGTGCCAGCAGTTCCCCGGCAGCGGGCAATGAAAAACTGTTTTTT,-,TRBJ1-4,many,TRBV28
CASRNTGTGDEQYF,TGTGCCAGCAGGAATACCGGGACAGGGGACGAGCAGTACTTC,TRBD1,TRBJ2-7,many,TRBV5-5
CASSIDIGDRNTEAFF,TGTGCCAGTAGTATAGACATCGGTGACAGGAACACTGAAGCTTTCTTT,-,TRBJ1-1,many,TRBV19
CSARGRDSPSYNEQFF,TGCAGTGCTAGAGGCCGTGACTCGCCCTCCTACAATGAGCAGTTCTTC,-,TRBJ2-1,many,TRBV20-1
CASSVGVFGANVLTF,TGTGCCAGCAGCGTAGGGGTGTTTGGGGCCAACGTCCTGACTTTC,-,TRBJ2-6,-,TRBV9
CASSPGQGSTNEKLFF,TGTGCCAGCTCACCGGGACAGGGGTCAACTAATGAAAAACTGTTTTTT,TRBD1,TRBJ1-4,many,TRBV18
CASSNEMGARGYTF,TGTGCCAGCAGCAACGAGATGGGGGCGCGCGGCTACACCTTC,-,TRBJ1-2,-,TRBV6-1
CSARDTRHPNYGYTF,TGCAGTGCTAGAGATACGAGACACCCTAACTATGGCTACACCTTC,-,TRBJ1-2,-,TRBV20-1
CASRFGLASHTDTQYF,TGTGCCAGTAGATTTGGACTAGCTTCTCACACAGATACGCAGTATTTT,TRBD2,TRBJ2-3,-,TRBV19
CASSESGSSTDTQYF,TGCGCCAGCAGTGAAAGCGGGAGTAGCACAGATACGCAGTATTTT,TRBD2,TRBJ2-3,many,TRBV10-1
CASSLDGWGTQYF,TGTGCCAGCAGTTTAGACGGTTGGGGGACGCAGTATTTT,-,TRBJ2-3,many,TRBV12-3/TRBV12-4
CSARGPGVTNYGYTF,TGCAGTGCTAGGGGACCGGGGGTGACTAACTATGGCTACACCTTC,-,TRBJ1-2,many,TRBV20-1
CASSPWGHYGYTF,TGTGCCAGCAGCCCTTGGGGGCACTATGGCTACACCTTC,-,TRBJ1-2,few,TRBV28
CASSALGAGYGYTF,TGTGCCAGCAGTGCGCTGGGAGCGGGCTATGGCTACACCTTC,-,TRBJ1-2,many,TRBV12-3/TRBV12-4
CASSSGGTYEQYF,TGTGCCAGCAGCTCTGGCGGGACCTACGAGCAGTACTTC,-,TRBJ2-7,many,TRBV7-3
CASSGPKRGATNEKLFF,TGTGCCAGCAGTGGACCCAAACGAGGGGCCACTAATGAAAAACTGTTTTTT,-,TRBJ1-4,-,TRBV2
CSATTGGGDTQYF,TGCAGTGCTACAACAGGGGGCGGGGATACGCAGTATTTT,TRBD1,TRBJ2-3,few,TRBV20-1
CASSYKQTNQPQHF,TGTGCCAGCAGTTACAAACAGACCAATCAGCCCCAGCATTTT,-,TRBJ1-5,many,TRBV6-1
CASSLTGSQPQHF,TGTGCCAGCAGCTTGACAGGTTCCCAGCCCCAGCATTTT,-,TRBJ1-5,few,TRBV6-1
CASSWGDSVNTEAFF,TGCGCCAGCAGCTGGGGGGACAGTGTGAACACTGAAGCTTTCTTT,TRBD1,TRBJ1-1,many,TRBV5-1
CAPRETLTSTDTQYF,TGTGCCCCAAGGGAGACTTTAACTAGCACAGATACGCAGTATTTT,-,TRBJ2-3,few,TRBV10-3
CASSSRTLRYEQYF,TGTGCCAGCAGTTCCAGGACACTACGATACGAGCAGTACTTC,-,TRBJ2-7,-,TRBV28
CSATPDFWAQGYTF,TGCAGTGCAACCCCCGACTTTTGGGCCCAGGGCTACACCTTC,-,TRBJ1-2,few,TRBV20-1
CASSATDGDTQYF,TGCGCCAGCAGCGCAACCGATGGAGATACGCAGTATTTT,-,TRBJ2-3,many,TRBV5-1
CASRKTGSIEQFF,TGTGCCAGCAGAAAGACAGGGAGTATTGAGCAGTTCTTC,TRBD1,TRBJ2-1,many,TRBV2
CASSHIREGARTDTQYF,TGTGCCAGCAGCCATATCAGAGAGGGAGCACGCACAGATACGCAGTATTTT,-,TRBJ2-3,many,TRBV3-1
CASSSDSRGRAYNEQFF,TGTGCCAGCAGTTCCGACTCTAGGGGTAGGGCCTACAATGAGCAGTTCTTC,-,TRBJ2-1,many,TRBV28
CASSPQGRNTEAFF,TGTGCCAGCTCACCTCAGGGGAGGAACACTGAAGCTTTCTTT,-,TRBJ1-1,many,TRBV18
CASTVTGFSGNTIYF,TGCGCCAGCACCGTGACAGGTTTCTCTGGAAACACCATATATTTT,-,TRBJ1-3,-,TRBV10-1
CASSFGPGGYPEAFF,TGTGCCAGCAGTTTTGGACCTGGGGGCTACCCTGAAGCTTTCTTT,-,TRBJ1-1,few,TRBV28
CASSLSSQGEGEKLFF,TGTGCCAGCAGCCTCAGCTCACAGGGGGAGGGGGAAAAACTGTTTTTT,TRBD1,TRBJ1-4,few,TRBV9
CASSLARDQSYEQYF,TGTGCCAGCAGCCTCGCCCGGGACCAATCCTACGAGCAGTACTTC,-,TRBJ2-7,many,TRBV3-1
CASMGGRANTEAFF,TGTGCCAGCATGGGGGGACGGGCGAACACTGAAGCTTTCTTT,-,TRBJ1-1,-,TRBV28
CASSVNPLAGGNEQFF,TGTGCCAGCAGCGTAAATCCGCTGGCGGGAGGGAATGAGCAGTTCTTC,TRBD2,TRBJ2-1,-,TRBV9
CAWRLFGGSYNEQFF,TGTGCCTGGAGGCTTTTCGGGGGGTCATACAATGAGCAGTTCTTC,TRBD2,TRBJ2-1,many,TRBV30
CASSIGWNTGELFF,TGTGCCAGTAGTATTGGTTGGAACACCGGGGAGCTGTTTTTT,-,TRBJ2-2,-,TRBV19
CSVEAGGTEQFF,TGCAGCGTTGAAGCAGGGGGCACTGAGCAGTTCTTC,TRBD1,TRBJ2-1,-,TRBV29-1
CSARDSAGRNEQYF,TGCAGTGCTAGAGACTCGGCAGGCAGGAATGAGCAGTACTTC,-,TRBJ2-7,-,TRBV20-1
CSAEFGDRALSEQFF,TGCAGTGCTGAGTTCGGGGACAGGGCCTTAAGTGAGCAGTTCTTC,TRBD1,TRBJ2-1,many,TRBV20-1
CASRPRLAGGPTQYF,TGTGCCAGCAGACCTCGACTAGCGGGGGGGCCTACGCAGTATTTT,TRBD2,TRBJ2-3,many,TRBV28
CASSLAFLSYNEQFF,TGTGCCAGCAGTTTAGCCTTTCTGTCCTACAATGAGCAGTTCTTC,-,TRBJ2-1,many,TRBV27
CASSSEGGINEKLFF,TGTGCCAGCAGTTCAGAGGGCGGGATTAATGAAAAACTGTTTTTT,-,TRBJ1-4,many,TRBV11-2
CASSLVYNTDTQYF,TGTGCCAGCAGCTTAGTTTACAACACAGATACGCAGTATTTT,-,TRBJ2-3,-,TRBV7-6
CASFRDTQETQYF,TGTGCCAGCTTTCGGGACACCCAAGAGACCCAGTACTTC,-,TRBJ2-5,many,TRBV18
CASSLDYRTDTQYF,TGTGCCAGCAGCTTAGATTACCGCACAGATACGCAGTATTTT,-,TRBJ2-3,many,TRBV7-8
CASSPRGANTEAFF,TGTGCCAGCAGTCCCAGAGGGGCGAACACTGAAGCTTTCTTT,-,TRBJ1-1,many,TRBV27
CASSSAGTANTGELFF,TGTGCCAGCAGTTCAGCCGGGACAGCGAACACCGGGGAGCTGTTTTTT,TRBD1,TRBJ2-2,many,TRBV12-3/TRBV12-4
CASSSREGSPLHF,TGTGCCAGCAGTTCCAGGGAGGGTTCACCCCTCCACTTT,-,TRBJ1-6,few,TRBV6-1
CASSGSPGTGARSNTQYF,TGTGCCAGCAGTGGATCCCCCGGGACAGGGGCCCGTAGTAATACGCAGTATTTT,TRBD1,TRBJ2-3,many,TRBV6-1
CASSPSPASRNEQFF,TGTGCCAGCAGCCCATCCCCGGCTAGCCGCAATGAGCAGTTCTTC,-,TRBJ2-1,many,TRBV7-3
CASSTYYNTGELFF,TGTGCCAGCAGCACCTACTATAACACCGGGGAGCTGTTTTTT,-,TRBJ2-2,-,TRBV5-6
CASTPGGRGREKLFF,TGTGCCAGCACCCCCGGGGGCAGGGGAAGGGAAAAACTGTTTTTT,-,TRBJ1-4,many,TRBV11-2
CASSRTGGGITEAFF,TGTGCCAGCAGCCGGACGGGGGGCGGAATCACTGAAGCTTTCTTT,-,TRBJ1-1,few,TRBV7-3
CASSSRWNTEAFF,TGCGCCAGCAGTAGTAGGTGGAACACTGAAGCTTTCTTT,-,TRBJ1-1,many,TRBV10-2
CASSLTGWRNTGELFF,TGTGCCAGCAGTCTTACCGGTTGGCGGAACACCGGGGAGCTGTTTTTT,-,TRBJ2-2,few,TRBV6-1
CASSFYRDLLSYEQYF,TGTGCCAGCAGCTTTTACCGGGACCTCCTCTCCTACGAGCAGTACTTC,-,TRBJ2-7,few,TRBV7-9
CASSLAGGPLYNEQFF,TGTGCCAGCAGCTTAGCGGGAGGGCCCCTCTACAATGAGCAGTTCTTC,TRBD2,TRBJ2-1,-,TRBV11-2
CASEKQLAKNIQYF,TGTGCCAGTGAAAAACAGCTAGCTAAAAACATTCAGTACTTC,-,TRBJ2-4,-,TRBV28